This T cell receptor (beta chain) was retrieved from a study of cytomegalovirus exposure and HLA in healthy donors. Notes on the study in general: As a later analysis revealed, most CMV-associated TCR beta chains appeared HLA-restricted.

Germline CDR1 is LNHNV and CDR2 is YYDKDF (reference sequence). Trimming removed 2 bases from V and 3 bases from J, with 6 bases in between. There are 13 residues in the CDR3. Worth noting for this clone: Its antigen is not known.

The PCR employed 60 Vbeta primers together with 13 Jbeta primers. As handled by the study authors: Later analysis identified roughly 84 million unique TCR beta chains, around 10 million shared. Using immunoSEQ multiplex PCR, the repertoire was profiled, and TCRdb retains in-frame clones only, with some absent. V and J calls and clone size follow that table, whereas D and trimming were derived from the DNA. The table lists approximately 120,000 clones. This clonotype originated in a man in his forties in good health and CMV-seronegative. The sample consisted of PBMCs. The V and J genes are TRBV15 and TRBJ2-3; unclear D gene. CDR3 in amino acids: CATSRPQTDTQYF. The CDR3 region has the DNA TGTGCCACCAGCAGACCCCAGACAGATACGCAGTATTTT.